This T cell receptor beta chain emerged from a study of T cells in Graves' hyperthyroidism and ophthalmopathy. Study information: Any treatment followed the collection of peripheral blood at initial diagnosis.

It was RNA transcripts that yielded the amplified TCR beta CDR3 regions. The HTBI primer set served for first-round RT-PCR of the TCR CDR3. Using its own MiXCR run on the multiplex PCR reads, TCRdb lists one record per CDR3 protein. The sample includes under 400,000 distinct CDR3 sequences, roughly 15% of them seen just once. With 3 bases removed from V and 0 bases from J, the gap between germline ends came to 6 bases. CDR3 length equals 14 residues. The germline gives CDR1 SGHNT, CDR2 YENEEA. This clonotype was counted only a few times. Lactation, pregnancy, other autoimmune disease or uncontrolled infection led to exclusion of patients. Diagnoses rested on clinical symptoms, serum thyroxine and TRAb, thyroid ultrasound and orbital computed tomography.

This chain links TRBV11-3 with TRBJ2-1; no firm D call. The receptor was isolated from a man aged 25 to 40 with Graves' hyperthyroidism. Input material: blood. For the CDR3, the DNA is TGTGCCAGCAGCTTTGCCAGCTCCTACAATGAGCAGTTCTTC. Translated: CASSFASSYNEQFF.